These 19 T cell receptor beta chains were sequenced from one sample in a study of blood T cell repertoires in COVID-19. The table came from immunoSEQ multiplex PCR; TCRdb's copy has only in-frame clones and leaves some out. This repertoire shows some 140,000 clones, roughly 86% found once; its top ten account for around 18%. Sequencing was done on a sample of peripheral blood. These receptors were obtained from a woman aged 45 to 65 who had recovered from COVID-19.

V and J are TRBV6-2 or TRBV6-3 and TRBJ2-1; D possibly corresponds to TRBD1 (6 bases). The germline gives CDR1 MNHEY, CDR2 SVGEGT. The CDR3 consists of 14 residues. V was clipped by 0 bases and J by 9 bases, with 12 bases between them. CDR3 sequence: CASSYSHRDGEQFF. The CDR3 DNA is TGTGCCAGCAGTTACTCGCACAGGGACGGTGAGCAGTTCTTC.

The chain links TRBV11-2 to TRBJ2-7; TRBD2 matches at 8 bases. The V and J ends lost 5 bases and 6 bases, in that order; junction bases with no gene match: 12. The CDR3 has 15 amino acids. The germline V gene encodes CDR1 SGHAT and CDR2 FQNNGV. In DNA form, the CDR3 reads TGTGCCAGCAGCCCTAGCGGGCGGGGGGTAAGCGAGCAGTACTTC. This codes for CASSPSGRGVSEQYF. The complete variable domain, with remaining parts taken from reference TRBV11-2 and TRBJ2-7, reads EAGVAQSPRYKIIEKRQSVAFWCNPISGHATLYWYQQILGQGPKLLIQFQNNGVVDDSQLPKDRFSAERLKGVDSTLKIQPAKLEDSAVYLCASSPSGRGVSEQYFGPGTRLTVT.

The CDR3 protein is CAWSGQAELFF. For the CDR3, the DNA is TGTGCCTGGAGCGGACAGGCAGAACTGTTTTTT. The V gene is TRBV30, the J gene TRBJ1-4; TRBD1 aligns across 7 bases. Germline V lookup: CDR1 GTSNPN, CDR2 SVGIG (reference sequence). The CDR3 is made up of 11 amino acids. With 3 bases clipped from V and 12 bases from J, the junction kept 4 bases outside the gene matches.

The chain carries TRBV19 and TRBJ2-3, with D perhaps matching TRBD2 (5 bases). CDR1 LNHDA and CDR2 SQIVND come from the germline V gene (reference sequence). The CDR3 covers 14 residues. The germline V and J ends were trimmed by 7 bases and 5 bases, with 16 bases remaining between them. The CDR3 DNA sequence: TGTGCCAGTACCACTACCTACCGGGGAGATACGCAGTATTTT. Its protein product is CASTTTYRGDTQYF.

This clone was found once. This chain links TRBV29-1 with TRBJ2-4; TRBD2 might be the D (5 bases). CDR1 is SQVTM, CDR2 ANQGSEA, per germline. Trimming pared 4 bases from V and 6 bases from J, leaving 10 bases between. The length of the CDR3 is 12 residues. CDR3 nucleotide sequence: TGCAGCGTTGCGGAGAGCGGAAACATTCAGTACTTC. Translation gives CSVAESGNIQYF.

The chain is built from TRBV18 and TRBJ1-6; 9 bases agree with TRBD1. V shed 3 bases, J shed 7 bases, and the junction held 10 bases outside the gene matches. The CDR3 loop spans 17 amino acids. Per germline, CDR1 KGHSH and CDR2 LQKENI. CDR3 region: CASSPLSGQGRNSPLHF. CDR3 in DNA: TGTGCCAGCTCACCTCTTTCGGGACAGGGAAGAAATTCACCCCTCCACTTT.

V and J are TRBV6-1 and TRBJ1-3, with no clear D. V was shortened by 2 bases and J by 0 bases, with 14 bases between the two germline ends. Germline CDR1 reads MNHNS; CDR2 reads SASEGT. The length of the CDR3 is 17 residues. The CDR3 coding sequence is TGTGCCAGCAGTGAATTGGGTCACAGAAGCTCTGGAAACACCATATATTTT. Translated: CASSELGHRSSGNTIYF.

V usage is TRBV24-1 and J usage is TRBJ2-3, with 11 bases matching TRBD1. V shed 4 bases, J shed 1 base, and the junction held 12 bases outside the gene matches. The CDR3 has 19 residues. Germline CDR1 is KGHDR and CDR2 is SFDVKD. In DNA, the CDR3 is TGTGCCACCAGTGACGGCGGGACAGGGGGTTCGTGGGGCACAGATACGCAGTATTTT. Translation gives CATSDGGTGGSWGTDTQYF.

CDR3: CASSLVSGISGNTIYF. The CDR3 coding sequence is TGTGCCAGCAGCTTAGTATCCGGTATCTCTGGAAACACCATATATTTT. The genes are TRBV7-6 and TRBJ1-3, with no clear D. Deletions cut 1 base from V and 0 bases from J, with 10 bases between. CDR3 size: 16 residues. CDR1 is SGHVS, CDR2 FNYEAQ, per germline.

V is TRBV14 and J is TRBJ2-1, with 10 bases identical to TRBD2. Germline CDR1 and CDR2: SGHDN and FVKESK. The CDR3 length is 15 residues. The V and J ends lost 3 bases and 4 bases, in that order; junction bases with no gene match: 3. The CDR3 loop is CASSQGTSVYNEQFF. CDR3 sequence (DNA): TGTGCCAGCAGCCAGGGGACTAGCGTGTACAATGAGCAGTTCTTC.

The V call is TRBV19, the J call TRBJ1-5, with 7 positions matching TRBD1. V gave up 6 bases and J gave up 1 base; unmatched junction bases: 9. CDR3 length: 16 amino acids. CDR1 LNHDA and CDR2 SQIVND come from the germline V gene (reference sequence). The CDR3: CASRRGPGRSNQPQHF. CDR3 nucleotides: TGTGCCAGTAGGAGGGGGCCGGGACGGAGCAATCAGCCCCAGCATTTT.

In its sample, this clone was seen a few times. The CDR3 sequence is CASSQGTGENTGELFF. DNA of the CDR3: TGTGCCAGCAGCCAGGGAACGGGGGAGAACACCGGGGAGCTGTTTTTT. This sequence joins TRBV4-2 and TRBJ2-2; maybe TRBD2 (6 bases). V lost 3 bases, J lost 1 base, and 12 bases lay in between. Germline V CDR1 and CDR2: LGHNA, YNFKEQ. CDR3 length: 16 amino acids.

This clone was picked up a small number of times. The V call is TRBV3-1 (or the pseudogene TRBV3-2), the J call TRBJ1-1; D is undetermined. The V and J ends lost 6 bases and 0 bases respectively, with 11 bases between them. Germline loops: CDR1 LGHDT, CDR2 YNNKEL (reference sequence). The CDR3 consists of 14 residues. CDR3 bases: TGTGCCAGCAGTCCTAAACGCATGAACACTGAAGCTTTCTTT. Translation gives CASSPKRMNTEAFF.

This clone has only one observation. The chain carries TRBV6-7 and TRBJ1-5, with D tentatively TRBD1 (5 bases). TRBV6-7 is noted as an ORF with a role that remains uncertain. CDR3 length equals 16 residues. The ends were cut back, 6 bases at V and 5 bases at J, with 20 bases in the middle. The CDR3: CASSLRVRVRHQPQHF. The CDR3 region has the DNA TGTGCCAGCAGCCTAAGGGTCAGGGTCCGACATCAGCCCCAGCATTTT.

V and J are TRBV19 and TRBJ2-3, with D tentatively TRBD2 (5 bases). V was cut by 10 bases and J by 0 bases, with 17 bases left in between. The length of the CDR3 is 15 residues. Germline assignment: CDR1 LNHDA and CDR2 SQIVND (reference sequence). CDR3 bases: TGTGCCACCCACCACCCCGGGGAGAGCACAGATACGCAGTATTTT. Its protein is CATHHPGESTDTQYF.

The CDR3 sequence: CASSIGTGGYYSNQPQHF. As DNA, the CDR3 is TGTGCCAGTAGTATTGGGACAGGGGGCTATTATAGCAATCAGCCCCAGCATTTT. This chain links TRBV19 with TRBJ1-5; 12 nucleotides align to TRBD1. The germline V gene encodes CDR1 LNHDA and CDR2 SQIVND (reference sequence). This CDR3 has 18 amino acids. V shed 3 bases and J 0 bases; nucleotides not matched to a gene: 6. The full variable domain, completed using reference TRBV19 and TRBJ1-5, is DGGITQSPKYLFRKEGQNVTLSCEQNLNHDAMYWYRQDPGQGLRLIYYSQIVNDFQKGDIAEGYSVSREKKESFPLTVTSAQKNPTAFYLCASSIGTGGYYSNQPQHFGDGTRLSIL.

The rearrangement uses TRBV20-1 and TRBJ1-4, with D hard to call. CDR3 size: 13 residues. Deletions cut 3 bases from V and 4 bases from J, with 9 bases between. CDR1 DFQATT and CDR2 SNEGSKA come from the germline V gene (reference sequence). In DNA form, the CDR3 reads TGCAGTGCTAGTTTGAGGCGTAATGAAAAACTGTTTTTT. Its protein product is CSASLRRNEKLFF.

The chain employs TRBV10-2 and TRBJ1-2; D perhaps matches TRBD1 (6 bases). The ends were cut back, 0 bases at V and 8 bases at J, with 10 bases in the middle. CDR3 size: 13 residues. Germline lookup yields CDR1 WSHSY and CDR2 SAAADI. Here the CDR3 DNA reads TGCGCCAGCAGTGAGTCGGTGGGGGCCGGCTACACCTTC. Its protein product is CASSESVGAGYTF.

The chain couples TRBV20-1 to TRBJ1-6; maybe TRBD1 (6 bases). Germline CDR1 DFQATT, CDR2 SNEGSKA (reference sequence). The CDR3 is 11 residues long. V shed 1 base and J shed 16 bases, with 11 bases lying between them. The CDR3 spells CSARVGTLLHF. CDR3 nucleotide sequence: TGCAGTGCTAGAGTAGGGACATTACTCCACTTT.